Listed below are T cell receptor beta chains from one sample, sequenced in a study of blood T cell repertoires in COVID-19. The table came from immunoSEQ multiplex PCR; TCRdb's copy has only in-frame clones and leaves some out. The table has roughly 75,000 clones, over 65% seen once; the top ten hold 2.6%. The sequenced sample was peripheral blood. These receptors came from a human donor with acute or convalescent COVID-19. The donor label of this sample is uncertain. Each CDR3 is given with its conserved first and last residue. The D gene is left open where the match is weak. Size values are once, few and many counts, or a class for expanded clones, and some rows have none.

D gene,V gene,clone size,J gene,CDR3 DNA,CDR3 protein
-,TRBV5-6,-,TRBJ2-7,TGTGCCAGCAGCTTGGCAAGGGGTAGCTCCTACGAGCAGTACTTC,CASSLARGSSYEQYF
TRBD2,TRBV28,once,TRBJ2-2,TGTGCCAGCAGCCCATGGGGGGGAGGAAACACCGGGGAGCTGTTTTTT,CASSPWGGGNTGELFF
-,TRBV7-8,-,TRBJ1-1,TGTGCCAGCAGCTTATCCTGGAGGGACACTGAAGCTTTCTTT,CASSLSWRDTEAFF
TRBD1,TRBV19,-,TRBJ1-2,TGTGCCAGTAGTGAACGGACAGGGGCAACCCTCTACACCTTC,CASSERTGATLYTF
-,TRBV2,-,TRBJ2-1,TGTGCCAGCAGGAGGGACTGGAACAATGAGCAGTTCTTC,CASRRDWNNEQFF
-,TRBV19,-,TRBJ2-7,TGTGCCAGTAGAGTCCAGGGCGGAAGCTACGAGCAGTACTTC,CASRVQGGSYEQYF
-,TRBV28,-,TRBJ2-7,TGTGCCAGCAGTCCCCCCATTGCCTACGAGCAGTACTTC,CASSPPIAYEQYF
TRBD1,TRBV28,-,TRBJ1-4,TGTGCCAGCAGTCAACAGGGGGCTGGAGAAAAACTGTTTTTT,CASSQQGAGEKLFF
TRBD1,TRBV5-1,once,TRBJ2-6,TGCGCCAGCAGATTTAACCCGGGACAGGGGATTTCTGGGGCCAACGTCCTGACTTTC,CASRFNPGQGISGANVLTF
-,TRBV3-1/TRBV3-2,-,TRBJ2-1,TGTGCCAGCAGCCATCAGAAAACATCTTACAATGAGCAGTTCTTC,CASSHQKTSYNEQFF
-,TRBV6-1,-,TRBJ1-6,TGTGCCAGCAGTGAAGTTGTCAGGAATTCACCCCTCCACTTT,CASSEVVRNSPLHF
TRBD1,TRBV6-6,-,TRBJ1-2,TGTGCCAGCATCCGAGGACAGGGGAACTATGGCTACACCTTC,CASIRGQGNYGYTF
-,TRBV12-3/TRBV12-4,few,TRBJ1-3,TGTGCCAGCAGTTTACCCCATGGAGACACCATATATTTT,CASSLPHGDTIYF
TRBD2,TRBV7-7,-,TRBJ2-2,TGTGCCAGCAGCCCGGGGGGATCCATTCTCACCGGGGAGCTGTTTTTT,CASSPGGSILTGELFF
-,TRBV6-2/TRBV6-3,once,TRBJ1-1,TGTGCCAGCAGTTACACTCGGGGGAACACTGAAGCTTTCTTT,CASSYTRGNTEAFF
TRBD1,TRBV5-1,once,TRBJ1-2,TGCGCCAGCAGCTTGGGGGACAGGGGGCATGGCTACACCTTC,CASSLGDRGHGYTF
TRBD1,TRBV19,-,TRBJ2-5,TGTGCCAGTAGTCCACGGACAGGGGGGACGACCCAGTACTTC,CASSPRTGGTTQYF
-,TRBV6-2/TRBV6-3,-,TRBJ1-5,TGTGCCAGCAGTTACTCACCCTTGAGGCGGGGAAAGGATACGCCCCAGCATTTT,CASSYSPLRRGKDTPQHF
-,TRBV19,-,TRBJ1-1,TGTGCCAGTAGTATACTAAGGCAAGGGGCGAACACTGAAGCTTTCTTT,CASSILRQGANTEAFF
TRBD2,TRBV5-4,-,TRBJ2-3,TGTGCCAGCAGCTTACGACTAGCGGGAGGGGCAGATACGCAGTATTTT,CASSLRLAGGADTQYF
TRBD2,TRBV6-2/TRBV6-3,-,TRBJ2-7,TGTGCCAGCAGTTACCCCCTGAGTACTAGCGGGAGTACCTACGAGCAGTACTTC,CASSYPLSTSGSTYEQYF
TRBD1,TRBV19,few,TRBJ1-1,TGTGCCAGTAGTCTCGGCGGAGGGGGCCGTTATGGTACTGAAGCTTTCTTT,CASSLGGGGRYGTEAFF
TRBD1,TRBV28,many,TRBJ2-2,TGTGCCAGCAGATCTTTTGGCGGTACAGGGGCCTTACGAGACACCGGGGAGCTGTTTTTT,CASRSFGGTGALRDTGELFF
TRBD1,TRBV20-1,-,TRBJ1-5,TGCAGTGCTAGTCCCCCGGGACAGCTCAATCAGCCCCAGCATTTT,CSASPPGQLNQPQHF
-,TRBV4-1,-,TRBJ2-3,TGCGCCAGCAGCGGCATACAGGGTTGGACAGATACGCAGTATTTT,CASSGIQGWTDTQYF
-,TRBV24-1,-,TRBJ2-7,TGTGCCACCAGTGATGCCGGGACTTCCTACGAGCAGTACTTC,CATSDAGTSYEQYF
TRBD1,TRBV6-5,-,TRBJ2-5,TGTGCCAGCTGGAACAGGGGGCCGGGGGAGACCCAGTACTTC,CASWNRGPGETQYF
-,TRBV6-4,-,TRBJ1-1,TGTGCCAGCAGTGTCGACACCTTCACTGAAGCTTTCTTT,CASSVDTFTEAFF
TRBD1,TRBV28,-,TRBJ2-7,TGTGCCAGCAGTTTAGCCAGGGGGAAACCATCCTACGAGCAGTACTTC,CASSLARGKPSYEQYF
-,TRBV1,few,TRBJ1-3,TGCACCAGCAGCCAAGACAGGCTTAGGGGAAACACCATATATTTT,CTSSQDRLRGNTIYF
-,TRBV19,-,TRBJ2-7,TGTGCCAGTAGTACGGGACTTTCCTACGAGCAGTACTTC,CASSTGLSYEQYF
-,TRBV5-1,-,TRBJ2-5,TGCGCCAGCAGCTCGGGGATAGGGGGCCAAGAGACCCAGTACTTC,CASSSGIGGQETQYF
TRBD2,TRBV30,-,TRBJ2-5,TGTGCCTGGAGTCGGACTAGCATGACCCAAGAGACCCAGTACTTC,CAWSRTSMTQETQYF
-,TRBV5-6,-,TRBJ2-7,TGTGCCAGCAGCTTGCGGGACACCTACGAGCAGTACTTC,CASSLRDTYEQYF
-,TRBV18,-,TRBJ1-1,TGTGCCAGCTCCGGACTGGACGGGAACACTGAAGCTTTCTTT,CASSGLDGNTEAFF
TRBD2,TRBV6-2/TRBV6-3,-,TRBJ2-1,TGTGCCAGCAGTTACTCCCCGCGGGGGGTCAATGAGCAGTTCTTC,CASSYSPRGVNEQFF
-,TRBV6-5,once,TRBJ1-2,TGTGCCAGCAGTTACTCAGGGGGCTATGGCTACACCTTC,CASSYSGGYGYTF
TRBD2,TRBV7-9,-,TRBJ2-1,TGTGCCAGCAGCTTAGCTGGGGGGGATGAGCAGTTCTTC,CASSLAGGDEQFF
-,TRBV24-1,-,TRBJ1-1,TGTGCCACCAGTGATCCTGCGACGGGAGACTCTGAAGCTTTCTTT,CATSDPATGDSEAFF
-,TRBV18,-,TRBJ1-1,TGTGCCAGCTCACCATCCAGGGACACTGAAGCTTTCTTT,CASSPSRDTEAFF
TRBD1,TRBV24-1,-,TRBJ2-1,TGTGCCACCAGTGACCAATTGGGACAGGGGAGGAACAATGAGCAGTTCTTC,CATSDQLGQGRNNEQFF
TRBD2,TRBV11-2,few,TRBJ2-1,TGTGCCAGCAGCACAAGGACTAGCGGGAGGAATGAGCAGTTCTTC,CASSTRTSGRNEQFF
-,TRBV19,-,TRBJ2-1,TGTGCCAGCCAGGGGCAAGGCAATGAGCAGTTCTTC,CASQGQGNEQFF
TRBD1,TRBV11-2,-,TRBJ1-1,TGTGCCAGCAGCCTACGGACAGGGAACACTGAAGCTTTCTTT,CASSLRTGNTEAFF
TRBD2,TRBV14,-,TRBJ2-1,TGTGCCAGCAGCTCCACGGGACTAGCGGGAGGCTCCTACAATGAGCAGTTCTTC,CASSSTGLAGGSYNEQFF
TRBD1,TRBV12-5,-,TRBJ2-2,TGTGCTAGTGCCAAAGACAGGGCGTGGACCGGGGAGCTGTTTTTT,CASAKDRAWTGELFF
TRBD1,TRBV5-6,-,TRBJ2-1,TGTGCCAGCAGCTTGGTAGGGACAGGGAAGTATGAGCAGTTCTTC,CASSLVGTGKYEQFF
-,TRBV5-5,-,TRBJ1-2,TGTGCCAGCAGCTTGGCCGACTATGGCTACACCTTC,CASSLADYGYTF
-,TRBV7-2,-,TRBJ1-2,TGTGCCAGCAGCAATGAGGGTGGCTACACCTTC,CASSNEGGYTF
TRBD2,TRBV19,-,TRBJ2-1,TGTGCCAGTGGCAAGACTAGCGGGCGGTACAATGAGCAGTTCTTC,CASGKTSGRYNEQFF